The following is a TCR beta chain sequence with its context. Its antigen is as yet unknown. This sample was taken from a study of cytomegalovirus exposure and HLA in healthy donors. Study at large: Previous work identified roughly 110 million unique TCR beta sequences from about 179 million T cells. Points from the study as a whole: Rarity marked most TCR sequences, yet some public TCRs occurred in many donors. Several of the most significant clusters appeared, in a later analysis, to be linked to common viral pathogens.

The PCR had 60 Vbeta and 13 Jbeta primers. Measured with immunoSEQ multiplex PCR; TCRdb has only the in-frame clones, and not every one. The sample carries roughly 100,000 clones, under 90% recorded once. Germline CDR1 and CDR2: SNHLY and FYNNEI. The CDR3 extends over 15 amino acids. Trimming at V came to 2 bases and at J to 4 bases, leaving 7 bases not matched to a gene. Donors sampled were nominally healthy, though unrecorded immune exposures were likely. This receptor was identified in a man between 45 and 60 years old in good health and CMV-seronegative. The genes are TRBV2 and TRBJ1-2; 7 bases fit TRBD1. Sequencing was carried out using PBMCs. The CDR3 spells CASSEIGGFAYGYTF. Here the CDR3 DNA reads TGTGCCAGCAGTGAAATAGGGGGCTTTGCCTATGGCTACACCTTC.